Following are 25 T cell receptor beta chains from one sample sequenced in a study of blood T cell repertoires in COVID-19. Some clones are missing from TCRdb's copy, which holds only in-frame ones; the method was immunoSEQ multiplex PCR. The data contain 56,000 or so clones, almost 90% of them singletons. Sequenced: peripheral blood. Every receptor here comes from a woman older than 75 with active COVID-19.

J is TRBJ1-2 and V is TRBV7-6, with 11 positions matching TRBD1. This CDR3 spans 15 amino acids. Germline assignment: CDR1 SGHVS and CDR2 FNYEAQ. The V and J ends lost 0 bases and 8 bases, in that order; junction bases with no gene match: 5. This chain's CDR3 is CASSLAPDRGLGYTF. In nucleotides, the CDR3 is TGTGCCAGCAGCTTAGCCCCGGACAGGGGGCTCGGCTACACCTTC.

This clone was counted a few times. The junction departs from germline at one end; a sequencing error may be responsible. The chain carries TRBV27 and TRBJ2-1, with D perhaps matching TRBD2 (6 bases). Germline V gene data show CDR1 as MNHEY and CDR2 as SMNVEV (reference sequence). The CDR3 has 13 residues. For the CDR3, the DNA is TGTGCCAGCAGTTTATCATCCCCCGCGGGGTGGCTCTTC. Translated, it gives CASSLSSPAGWLF.

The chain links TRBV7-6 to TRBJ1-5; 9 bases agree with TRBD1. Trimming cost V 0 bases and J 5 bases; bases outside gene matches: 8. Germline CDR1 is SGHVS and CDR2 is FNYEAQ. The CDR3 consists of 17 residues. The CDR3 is CASSLAIGGTGHQPQHF. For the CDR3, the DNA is TGTGCCAGCAGCTTAGCCATCGGGGGGACAGGGCATCAGCCCCAGCATTTT.

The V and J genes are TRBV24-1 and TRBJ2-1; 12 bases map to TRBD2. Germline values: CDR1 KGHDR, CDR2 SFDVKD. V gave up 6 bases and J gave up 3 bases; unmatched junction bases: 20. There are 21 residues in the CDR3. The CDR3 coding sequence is TGTGCCACCAGTTCCCAACCGGGACTAGCGGGCCAAATTCGTGGCTACAATGAGCAGTTCTTC. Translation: CATSSQPGLAGQIRGYNEQFF.

The CDR3 protein is CASSLQGRRTDTQYF. The CDR3 DNA sequence: TGTGCCAGCAGCTTACAGGGAAGAAGGACAGATACGCAGTATTTT. V is TRBV7-3 and J is TRBJ2-3, with D possibly matching TRBD1 (5 bases). This CDR3 has 15 amino acids. Germline V lookup: CDR1 SGHTA, CDR2 FQGTGA. V lost 2 bases and J lost 3, with 12 bases in between.

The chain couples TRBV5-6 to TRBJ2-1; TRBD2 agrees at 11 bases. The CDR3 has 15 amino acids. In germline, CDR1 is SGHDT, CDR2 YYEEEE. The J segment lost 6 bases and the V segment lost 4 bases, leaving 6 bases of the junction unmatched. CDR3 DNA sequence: TGTGCCAGCAGCCACGGGACTAGCGGTATCAATGAGCAGTTCTTC. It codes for CASSHGTSGINEQFF.

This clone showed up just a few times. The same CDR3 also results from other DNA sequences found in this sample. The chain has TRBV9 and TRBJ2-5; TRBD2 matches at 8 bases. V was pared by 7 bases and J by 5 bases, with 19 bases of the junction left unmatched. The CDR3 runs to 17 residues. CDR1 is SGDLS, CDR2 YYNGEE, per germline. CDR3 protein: CASRAPRRGGAGETQYF. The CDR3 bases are TGTGCCAGCCGCGCACCGCGTCGGGGGGGGGCGGGGGAGACCCAGTACTTC. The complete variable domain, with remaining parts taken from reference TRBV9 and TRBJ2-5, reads DSGVTQTPKHLITATGQRVTLRCSPRSGDLSVYWYQQSLDQGLQFLIQYYNGEERAKGNILERFSAQQFPDLHSELNLSSLELGDSALYFCASRAPRRGGAGETQYFGPGTRLLVL.

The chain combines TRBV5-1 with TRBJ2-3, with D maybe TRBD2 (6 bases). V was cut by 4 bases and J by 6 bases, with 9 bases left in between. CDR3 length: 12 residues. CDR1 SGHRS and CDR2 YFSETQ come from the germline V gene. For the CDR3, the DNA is TGCGCCAGCAGCCGTGGGGGGGATACGCAGTATTTT. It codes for CASSRGGDTQYF.

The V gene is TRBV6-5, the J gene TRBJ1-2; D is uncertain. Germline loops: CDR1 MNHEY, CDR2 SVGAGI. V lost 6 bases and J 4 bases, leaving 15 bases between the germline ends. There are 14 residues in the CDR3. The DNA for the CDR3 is TGTGCCAGCAGATCTGGGAGACGGCTCTATGGCTACACCTTC. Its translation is CASRSGRRLYGYTF.

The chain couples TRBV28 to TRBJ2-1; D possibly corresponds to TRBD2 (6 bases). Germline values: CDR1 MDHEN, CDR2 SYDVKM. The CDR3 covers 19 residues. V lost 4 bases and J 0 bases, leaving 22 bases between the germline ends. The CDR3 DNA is TGTGCCAGCAGTTCCCTCCTTAGCGGCCCAGGTAGCTCCTACAATGAGCAGTTCTTC. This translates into CASSSLLSGPGSSYNEQFF.

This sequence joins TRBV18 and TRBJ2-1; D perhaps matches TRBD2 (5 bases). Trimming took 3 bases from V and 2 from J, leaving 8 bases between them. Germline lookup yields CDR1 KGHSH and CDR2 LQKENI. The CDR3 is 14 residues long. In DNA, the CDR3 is TGTGCCAGCTCACCGAGGGAGACCTACAATGAGCAGTTCTTC. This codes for CASSPRETYNEQFF.

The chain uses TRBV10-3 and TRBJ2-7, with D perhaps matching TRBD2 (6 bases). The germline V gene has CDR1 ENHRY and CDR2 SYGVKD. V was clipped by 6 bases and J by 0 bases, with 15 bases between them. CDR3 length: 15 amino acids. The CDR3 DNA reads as TGTGCCATCAGCCCCCGGGACGGGAGCTCCTACGAGCAGTACTTC. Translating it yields CAISPRDGSSYEQYF.

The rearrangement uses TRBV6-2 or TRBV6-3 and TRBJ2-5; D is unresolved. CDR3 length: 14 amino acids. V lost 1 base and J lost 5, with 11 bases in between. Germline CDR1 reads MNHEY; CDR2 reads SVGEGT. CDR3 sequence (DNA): TGTGCCAGCAGTTACTTCGGGTCGGGTGAGACCCAGTACTTC. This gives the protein CASSYFGSGETQYF.

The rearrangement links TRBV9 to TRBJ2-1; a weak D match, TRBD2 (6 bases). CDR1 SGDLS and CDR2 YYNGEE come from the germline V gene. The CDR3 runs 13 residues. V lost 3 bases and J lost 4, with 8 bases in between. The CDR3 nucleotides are TGTGCCAGCAGCGCGCGGGGATACAATGAGCAGTTCTTC. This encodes CASSARGYNEQFF. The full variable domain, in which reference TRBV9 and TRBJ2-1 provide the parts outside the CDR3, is DSGVTQTPKHLITATGQRVTLRCSPRSGDLSVYWYQQSLDQGLQFLIQYYNGEERAKGNILERFSAQQFPDLHSELNLSSLELGDSALYFCASSARGYNEQFFGPGTRLTVL.

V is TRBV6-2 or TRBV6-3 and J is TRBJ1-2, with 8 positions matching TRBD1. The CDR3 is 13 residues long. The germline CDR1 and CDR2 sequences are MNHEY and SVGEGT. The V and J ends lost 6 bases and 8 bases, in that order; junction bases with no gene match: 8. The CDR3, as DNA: TGTGCCAGCAGCCAGGGGGCGCTTCGGGGCTACACCTTC. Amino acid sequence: CASSQGALRGYTF.

CDR3 region: CAWSPGQLGNTIYF. The CDR3 DNA is TGTGCCTGGAGTCCTGGACAGCTTGGAAACACCATATATTTT. The rearrangement links TRBV30 to TRBJ1-3, with D possibly matching TRBD1 (6 bases). Germline-derived CDR1 and CDR2 are GTSNPN and SVGIG (reference sequence). Trimming removed 2 bases at V and 3 bases at J, with 11 bases between. The CDR3 runs to 14 residues.

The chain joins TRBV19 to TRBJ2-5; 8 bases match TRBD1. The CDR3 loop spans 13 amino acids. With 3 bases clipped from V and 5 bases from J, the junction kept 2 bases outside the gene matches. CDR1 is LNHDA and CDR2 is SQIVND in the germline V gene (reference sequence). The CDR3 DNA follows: TGTGCCAGTAGTATGAACAGGGGGGAGACCCAGTACTTC. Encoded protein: CASSMNRGETQYF.

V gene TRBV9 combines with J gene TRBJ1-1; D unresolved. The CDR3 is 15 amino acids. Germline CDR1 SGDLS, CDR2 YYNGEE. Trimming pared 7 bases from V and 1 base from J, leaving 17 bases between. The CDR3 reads CASFPGRAQNTEAFF. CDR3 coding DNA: TGTGCCAGCTTCCCCGGGAGGGCCCAGAACACTGAAGCTTTCTTT.

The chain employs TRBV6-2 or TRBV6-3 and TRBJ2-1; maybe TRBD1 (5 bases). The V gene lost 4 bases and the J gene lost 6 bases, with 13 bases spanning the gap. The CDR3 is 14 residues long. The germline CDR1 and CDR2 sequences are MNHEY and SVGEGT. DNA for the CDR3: TGTGCCAGCAGTTCCTTTGACAGCCTCAATGAGCAGTTCTTC. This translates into CASSSFDSLNEQFF.

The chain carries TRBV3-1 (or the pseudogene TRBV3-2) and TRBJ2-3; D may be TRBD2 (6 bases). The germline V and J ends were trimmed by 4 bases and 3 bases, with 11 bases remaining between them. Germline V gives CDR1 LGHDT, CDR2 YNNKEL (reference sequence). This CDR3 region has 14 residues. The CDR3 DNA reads TGTGCCAGCAGCCGTGGGGGGAGGACAGATACGCAGTATTTT. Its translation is CASSRGGRTDTQYF.

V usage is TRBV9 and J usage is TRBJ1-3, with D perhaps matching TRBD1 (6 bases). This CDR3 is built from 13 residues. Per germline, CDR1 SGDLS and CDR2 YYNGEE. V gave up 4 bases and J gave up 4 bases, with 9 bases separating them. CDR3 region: CASSTGTGNTIYF. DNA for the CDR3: TGTGCCAGCAGCACAGGGACAGGAAACACCATATATTTT. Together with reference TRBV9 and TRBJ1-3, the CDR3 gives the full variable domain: DSGVTQTPKHLITATGQRVTLRCSPRSGDLSVYWYQQSLDQGLQFLIQYYNGEERAKGNILERFSAQQFPDLHSELNLSSLELGDSALYFCASSTGTGNTIYFGEGSWLTVV.

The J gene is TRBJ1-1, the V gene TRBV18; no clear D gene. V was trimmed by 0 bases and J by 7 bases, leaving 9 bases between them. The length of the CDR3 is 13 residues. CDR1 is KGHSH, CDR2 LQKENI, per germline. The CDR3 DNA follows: TGTGCCAGCTCACCACCCTCAAGCGGTGAAGCTTTCTTT. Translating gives CASSPPSSGEAFF.

The CDR3: CASSTALAGEGTQYF. The DNA of the CDR3 is TGTGCCAGCAGCACCGCGCTAGCGGGGGAAGGGACCCAGTACTTC. The V gene is TRBV5-4, the J gene TRBJ2-5; 10 nucleotides agree with TRBD2. The CDR3 runs to 15 residues. With 4 bases clipped from V and 7 bases from J, the junction kept 10 bases outside the gene matches. The germline gives CDR1 SGHNT, CDR2 YYREEE (reference sequence). The full variable domain, rest sourced from reference TRBV5-4 and TRBJ2-5, is ETGVTQSPTHLIKTRGQQVTLRCSSQSGHNTVSWYQQALGQGPQFIFQYYREEENGRGNFPPRFSGLQFPNYSSELNVNALELDDSALYLCASSTALAGEGTQYFGPGTRLLVL.

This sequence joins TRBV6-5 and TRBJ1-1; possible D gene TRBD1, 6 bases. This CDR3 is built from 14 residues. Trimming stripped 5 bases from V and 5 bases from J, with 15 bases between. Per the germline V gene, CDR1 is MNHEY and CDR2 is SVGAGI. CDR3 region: CASSLRQARTEAFF. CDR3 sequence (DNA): TGTGCCAGCAGTCTCCGACAGGCGAGGACTGAAGCTTTCTTT.

Here the CDR3 DNA reads TGCGCCAGCAGCCCGAGGACAGGGGGCGTTGGCTACACCTTC. Its translation: CASSPRTGGVGYTF. The chain links TRBV4-1 to TRBJ1-2; 11 positions match TRBD1. The length of the CDR3 is 14 residues. V lost 4 bases to trimming and J lost 7 bases; unmatched junction nucleotides: 5. Germline V lookup: CDR1 MGHRA, CDR2 YSYEKL.